Listed below are T cell receptor beta chains from one sample, sequenced in a study of vaccination and CD4 T cells after COVID-19. Their specific antigens are unknown. TCRdb processed the PCR reads anew with MiXCR; each CDR3 protein has one entry. Counted here are tens of thousands of distinct CDR3 sequences, roughly 40% occurring once; the ten biggest clones make up 9.9%. The sequenced sample was CD4+ T cells from blood, cultured in vitro, obtained about 7 months after SARS-CoV-2 vaccination. The source is a human donor who had recovered from COVID-19. Each CDR3 is given with its conserved first and last residue. D genes are given only for firm matches. Not all rows give a size; the values are once, few, many and, for expanded clones, a class.

V: TRBV20-1; size: few; J: TRBJ1-2; D: .; CDR3: CSARDYTNYGYTF; DNA: TGCAGTGCTAGAGATTACACAAACTATGGCTACACCTTC
V: TRBV28; size: few; J: TRBJ2-6; D: .; CDR3: CASSFSGTGANVLTF; DNA: TGTGCCAGCAGTTTCTCAGGGACTGGGGCCAACGTCCTGACTTTC
V: TRBV20-1; size: .; J: TRBJ2-5; D: .; CDR3: CSAQIGGRQTQYF; DNA: TGCAGTGCTCAGATCGGAGGGAGACAGACCCAGTACTTC
V: TRBV15; size: few; J: TRBJ1-2; D: .; CDR3: CATSRQINYGYTF; DNA: TGTGCCACCAGCAGACAGATTAACTATGGCTACACCTTC
V: TRBV4-1; size: .; J: TRBJ1-1; D: .; CDR3: CASSREAGYTEAFF; DNA: TGCGCCAGCAGCCGAGAAGCGGGGTACACTGAAGCTTTCTTT
V: TRBV6-1; size: .; J: TRBJ1-5; D: TRBD1; CDR3: CASRGQGGYQPQHF; DNA: TGTGCCAGCAGGGGACAGGGGGGGTATCAGCCCCAGCATTTT
V: TRBV15; size: .; J: TRBJ2-1; D: TRBD2; CDR3: CATSRGGTSGSYEQFF; DNA: TGTGCCACCAGCAGAGGGGGGACTAGCGGGAGCTATGAGCAGTTCTTC
V: TRBV7-9; size: .; J: TRBJ2-3; D: TRBD2; CDR3: CASSLGASGGRDTQYF; DNA: TGTGCCAGCAGCTTAGGGGCGTCGGGGGGTAGAGATACGCAGTATTTT
V: TRBV20-1; size: .; J: TRBJ2-7; D: .; CDR3: CSARGGVNSYEQYF; DNA: TGCAGTGCTAGGGGCGGGGTGAACTCCTACGAGCAGTACTTC
V: TRBV15; size: .; J: TRBJ2-5; D: .; CDR3: CATSRGPDLGLKTQYF; DNA: TGTGCCACCAGCAGAGGCCCCGACTTAGGTCTGAAGACCCAGTACTTC
V: TRBV6-1; size: few; J: TRBJ1-5; D: .; CDR3: CASSRDNQPQHF; DNA: TGTGCCAGCAGCAGAGACAATCAGCCCCAGCATTTT
V: TRBV27; size: few; J: TRBJ2-7; D: .; CDR3: CASSFAGNSYEQYF; DNA: TGTGCCAGCAGTTTTGCGGGTAACTCCTACGAGCAGTACTTC
V: TRBV20-1; size: .; J: TRBJ2-1; D: TRBD2; CDR3: CSATTGLAEGWFGYNEQFF; DNA: TGCAGTGCAACAACCGGACTAGCGGAGGGCTGGTTTGGCTACAATGAGCAGTTCTTC
V: TRBV20-1; size: few; J: TRBJ2-5; D: TRBD1; CDR3: CSARPHRGQASQETQYF; DNA: TGCAGTGCTAGACCCCACCGGGGACAGGCATCCCAAGAGACCCAGTACTTC
V: TRBV7-2; size: .; J: TRBJ1-6; D: .; CDR3: CASSPPAGLGSPLHF; DNA: TGTGCCAGCAGTCCCCCCGCGGGGCTCGGTTCACCCCTCCACTTT
V: TRBV6-5; size: .; J: TRBJ1-5; D: .; CDR3: CASSSERQAGTHF; DNA: TGTGCCAGCAGTTCTGAACGACAGGCTGGGACGCATTTT
V: TRBV6-1; size: .; J: TRBJ2-7; D: .; CDR3: CASRPGLSSYEQYF; DNA: TGTGCCAGCCGCCCGGGGTTAAGCTCCTACGAGCAGTACTTC
V: TRBV6-2/TRBV6-3; size: few; J: TRBJ2-6; D: .; CDR3: CASSYSSGANVLTF; DNA: TGTGCCAGCAGTTACAGCTCTGGGGCCAACGTCCTGACTTTC
V: TRBV19; size: .; J: TRBJ1-2; D: .; CDR3: CASNGGRLFYGYTF; DNA: TGTGCCAGTAACGGGGGGCGCCTCTTCTATGGCTACACCTTC
V: TRBV20-1; size: .; J: TRBJ1-1; D: .; CDR3: CSALRIQGDTEAFF; DNA: TGCAGTGCTCTCAGAATACAGGGTGACACTGAAGCTTTCTTT
V: TRBV10-3; size: few; J: TRBJ2-7; D: .; CDR3: CAISEMSGPYEQYF; DNA: TGTGCCATCAGCGAGATGTCGGGACCCTACGAGCAGTACTTC
V: TRBV6-1; size: few; J: TRBJ1-2; D: .; CDR3: CASTSRDDGYTF; DNA: TGTGCCAGCACCTCACGTGACGATGGCTACACCTTC
V: TRBV7-3; size: few; J: TRBJ1-2; D: .; CDR3: CASSPQPNYGYTF; DNA: TGTGCCAGCAGCCCTCAGCCTAACTATGGCTACACCTTC
V: TRBV28; size: .; J: TRBJ1-5; D: .; CDR3: CASTARVNQPQHF; DNA: TGTGCCAGCACGGCCAGGGTCAATCAGCCCCAGCATTTT
V: TRBV20-1; size: few; J: TRBJ2-3; D: .; CDR3: CSASPAVSTDTQYF; DNA: TGCAGTGCTAGCCCGGCGGTTAGCACAGATACGCAGTATTTT
V: TRBV20-1; size: few; J: TRBJ2-2; D: TRBD2; CDR3: CSASAAGGSGELFF; DNA: TGCAGTGCTAGTGCCGCGGGAGGGAGCGGGGAGCTGTTTTTT
V: TRBV20-1; size: .; J: TRBJ2-3; D: .; CDR3: CSARAAPGTDTQYF; DNA: TGCAGTGCTAGAGCGGCCCCGGGCACAGATACGCAGTATTTT
V: TRBV20-1; size: few; J: TRBJ2-3; D: TRBD2; CDR3: CSANHPTSGRRDTQYF; DNA: TGCAGTGCTAACCACCCGACTAGCGGGAGACGTGATACGCAGTATTTT
V: TRBV5-1; size: once; J: TRBJ2-7; D: TRBD1; CDR3: CASSLAPGYGGNRGYEQYF; DNA: TGCGCCAGCAGCTTGGCACCGGGTTACGGTGGGAACAGGGGCTACGAGCAGTACTTC
V: TRBV7-2; size: .; J: TRBJ2-7; D: TRBD1; CDR3: CASSKRRQGPETSEQYF; DNA: TGTGCCAGCAGCAAGCGAAGACAGGGGCCGGAGACCTCCGAGCAGTACTTC
V: TRBV15; size: .; J: TRBJ2-3; D: .; CDR3: CATSRELGNTDTQYF; DNA: TGTGCCACCAGCAGAGAATTAGGGAATACAGATACGCAGTATTTT
V: TRBV20-1; size: few; J: TRBJ2-3; D: .; CDR3: CSADLEGGTDTQYF; DNA: TGCAGTGCCGACTTAGAAGGGGGCACAGATACGCAGTATTTT
V: TRBV20-1; size: few; J: TRBJ2-7; D: .; CDR3: CSARRDTPYEQYF; DNA: TGCAGTGCTAGAAGGGACACCCCCTACGAGCAGTACTTC
V: TRBV7-2; size: .; J: TRBJ2-5; D: TRBD1; CDR3: CASSLDRGRDETQYF; DNA: TGTGCCAGCAGCTTAGACAGGGGGCGCGACGAGACCCAGTACTTC
V: TRBV28; size: .; J: TRBJ2-3; D: TRBD2; CDR3: CASRQLAGSAHPSTDTQYF; DNA: TGTGCCAGCAGGCAACTAGCGGGTTCCGCCCATCCCAGCACAGATACGCAGTATTTT
V: TRBV6-1; size: .; J: TRBJ2-5; D: .; CDR3: CASSELRGRPLKETQYF; DNA: TGTGCCAGCAGTGAATTGAGGGGACGACCCCTTAAAGAGACCCAGTACTTC
V: TRBV10-1; size: .; J: TRBJ1-1; D: .; CDR3: CASSFSRNTEAFF; DNA: TGCGCCAGCAGTTTTTCCAGGAACACTGAAGCTTTCTTT
V: TRBV19; size: .; J: TRBJ2-7; D: TRBD2; CDR3: CASSSREATGGPNYEQYF; DNA: TGTGCCAGTAGTTCACGGGAGGCGACGGGAGGGCCGAACTACGAGCAGTACTTC
V: TRBV6-1; size: .; J: TRBJ1-5; D: TRBD1; CDR3: CASSAGQNSNQPQHF; DNA: TGTGCCAGCAGTGCGGGACAGAATAGCAATCAGCCCCAGCATTTT
V: TRBV20-1; size: .; J: TRBJ2-1; D: .; CDR3: CSAPNLGKGSYNEQFF; DNA: TGCAGTGCTCCGAACCTAGGAAAGGGCTCCTACAATGAGCAGTTCTTC
V: TRBV6-1; size: .; J: TRBJ2-7; D: .; CDR3: CASRNPYEQYF; DNA: TGTGCCAGCAGGAACCCCTACGAGCAGTACTTC
V: TRBV19; size: few; J: TRBJ2-7; D: .; CDR3: CASSTSGTAFGEQYF; DNA: TGTGCCAGTAGTACCTCCGGGACCGCATTCGGAGAGCAGTACTTC
V: TRBV20-1; size: .; J: TRBJ2-3; D: .; CDR3: CSARESGTDTQYF; DNA: TGCAGTGCTAGAGAGAGTGGCACAGATACGCAGTATTTT
V: TRBV11-1; size: .; J: TRBJ2-7; D: .; CDR3: CASSYSGQGYEQYF; DNA: TGTGCCAGCAGCTATAGCGGTCAGGGCTACGAGCAGTACTTC
V: TRBV4-1; size: .; J: TRBJ2-3; D: TRBD2; CDR3: CASSQDRLAGTDTQYF; DNA: TGCGCCAGCAGCCAAGATCGACTAGCGGGCACAGATACGCAGTATTTT
V: TRBV20-1; size: few; J: TRBJ2-3; D: .; CDR3: CSPWGGRTDTQYF; DNA: TGCAGTCCCTGGGGGGGGCGCACAGATACGCAGTATTTT
V: TRBV20-1; size: .; J: TRBJ2-5; D: TRBD1; CDR3: CSARWTGGFETQYF; DNA: TGCAGTGCTCGTTGGACAGGGGGTTTTGAGACCCAGTACTTC
V: TRBV20-1; size: few; J: TRBJ2-7; D: TRBD2; CDR3: CSARGLADYEQYF; DNA: TGCAGTGCTCGGGGACTAGCGGATTACGAGCAGTACTTC
V: TRBV7-2; size: .; J: TRBJ1-5; D: .; CDR3: CASSLEENQPQHF; DNA: TGTGCCAGCAGCTTAGAAGAAAATCAGCCCCAGCATTTT
V: TRBV7-9; size: few; J: TRBJ1-1; D: .; CDR3: CASSLNRAGKDGEAFF; DNA: TGTGCCAGCAGCCTTAACAGAGCGGGGAAGGACGGTGAAGCTTTCTTT
V: TRBV5-1; size: once; J: TRBJ2-5; D: .; CDR3: CASSLEEGFQETQYF; DNA: TGCGCCAGCAGCTTGGAAGAGGGCTTCCAAGAGACCCAGTACTTC
V: TRBV10-3; size: few; J: TRBJ1-2; D: .; CDR3: CAISDLGQLNYGYTF; DNA: TGTGCCATCAGCGACCTCGGACAGCTGAACTATGGCTACACCTTC
V: TRBV15; size: medium-sized; J: TRBJ1-5; D: .; CDR3: CATSRDIRGRGQPQHF; DNA: TGTGCCACCAGCAGAGATATTCGGGGGAGGGGACAGCCCCAGCATTTT
V: TRBV11-3; size: .; J: TRBJ2-7; D: .; CDR3: CASSEGGPTDYEQYF; DNA: TGTGCCAGCAGCGAGGGGGGGCCGACTGACTACGAGCAGTACTTC
V: TRBV6-1; size: few; J: TRBJ2-3; D: .; CDR3: CASSEPSGTDTQYF; DNA: TGTGCCAGCAGTGAACCCTCTGGCACAGATACGCAGTATTTT
V: TRBV6-2/TRBV6-3; size: .; J: TRBJ1-1; D: TRBD1; CDR3: CASRRTGDTEAFF; DNA: TGTGCCAGCAGGAGGACAGGGGATACTGAAGCTTTCTTT
V: TRBV19; size: medium-sized; J: TRBJ1-5; D: TRBD1; CDR3: CASTNTRTGSIQPQHF; DNA: TGTGCCAGTACCAATACTCGGACAGGGAGTATTCAGCCCCAGCATTTT
V: TRBV20-1; size: .; J: TRBJ1-5; D: .; CDR3: CSASTGADGQPQHF; DNA: TGCAGTGCTAGCACGGGGGCGGACGGTCAGCCCCAGCATTTT
V: TRBV7-3; size: .; J: TRBJ2-3; D: .; CDR3: CASSFRDRTDTQYF; DNA: TGTGCCAGCAGCTTCCGGGACCGCACAGATACGCAGTATTTT